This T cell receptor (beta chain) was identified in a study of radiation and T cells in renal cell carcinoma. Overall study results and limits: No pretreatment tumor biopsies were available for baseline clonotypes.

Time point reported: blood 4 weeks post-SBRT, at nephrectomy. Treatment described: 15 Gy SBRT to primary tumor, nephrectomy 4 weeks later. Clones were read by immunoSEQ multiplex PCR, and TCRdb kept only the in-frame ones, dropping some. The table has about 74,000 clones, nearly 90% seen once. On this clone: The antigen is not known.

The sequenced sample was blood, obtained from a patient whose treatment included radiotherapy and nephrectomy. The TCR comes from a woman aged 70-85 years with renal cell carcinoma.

The CDR3 DNA reads TGTGCCAGCACCAAACCGGGACTCGGCCCCACTGGCTACACCTTC. It encodes CASTKPGLGPTGYTF. The chain links TRBV6-5 to TRBJ1-2; D may be TRBD1 (5 bases). Germline V gives CDR1 MNHEY, CDR2 SVGAGI. This CDR3 spans 15 amino acids. The ends were cut back, 7 bases at V and 7 bases at J, with 22 bases in the middle.